This T cell receptor beta chain appears in the sequencing data of a study of cytomegalovirus exposure and HLA in healthy donors. Overall study results and limits: Some TCR beta chains (over 150 of them) were listed as cytomegalovirus-associated.

Vbeta (60) and Jbeta (13) primers were used in the PCR. Original handling: Roughly 10 million shared chains were among approximately 87 million unique TCR beta chains counted in a later analysis. Measured with immunoSEQ multiplex PCR; TCRdb has only the in-frame clones, and not every one. The D gene and trimming were derived from the DNA, and the V and J assignments and clone size from that table. The sample has fewer than 150,000 clones; about 80% are singletons. The V end was cut by 4 bases, the J end by 1 base, with 16 bases between. From germline, CDR1 is SQVTM and CDR2 ANQGSEA. The CDR3 covers 16 residues. On this clone itself: Its antigen is not identified.

This sequence joins TRBV29-1 and TRBJ2-2, with a weak D call TRBD2 (8 bases). The sample consisted of PBMCs. This clonotype was obtained from a male donor in good health and CMV-seronegative. CDR3 region: CSVGRGGQMNTGELFF. The DNA for the CDR3 is TGCAGCGTTGGACGGGGGGGACAGATGAACACCGGGGAGCTGTTTTTT.